This is a list of T cell receptor beta chains from one sample in a study of control samples from healthy donors and cancer patients. Measured with immunoSEQ multiplex PCR; TCRdb has only the in-frame clones, and not every one. The repertoire has 120,000 to 150,000 clones, just under 95% of them found once; the top ten carry about 11%. Sequencing was carried out using blood. These receptors came from a young man in good health. Both conserved end residues are part of each CDR3. The order of the fields is V gene, J gene, clone size, D gene, CDR3 DNA, CDR3 protein. A D gene is named only where the DNA matches it firmly. A clone size is listed for some rows: how often the clone was seen (once, few, many), or a class if it is expanded.

V gene: TRBV6-1; J gene: TRBJ1-2; clone size: -; D gene: -; CDR3 DNA: TGTGCCAGCAGTGACAATGTGGGTCAGCGACGCTTC; CDR3 protein: CASSDNVGQRRF
V gene: TRBV28; J gene: TRBJ1-1; clone size: -; D gene: TRBD1; CDR3 DNA: TGTGCCAGCAGTCCTCAGGGGGCGAGGAGGACTGAAGCTTTCTTT; CDR3 protein: CASSPQGARRTEAFF
V gene: TRBV19; J gene: TRBJ2-5; clone size: -; D gene: -; CDR3 DNA: TGTGCCAGTAGTATAAGTAAAGAGACCCAGTACTTC; CDR3 protein: CASSISKETQYF
V gene: TRBV9; J gene: TRBJ2-1; clone size: -; D gene: -; CDR3 DNA: TGTGCCAGCAGCGTGGCATCGGTAGGGGTCCCCTACAATGAGCAGTTCTTC; CDR3 protein: CASSVASVGVPYNEQFF
V gene: TRBV30; J gene: TRBJ1-5; clone size: -; D gene: -; CDR3 DNA: TGTGCCTGGAGCGCGGGGGTTATCAGCAATCAGCCCCAGCATTTT; CDR3 protein: CAWSAGVISNQPQHF
V gene: TRBV5-1; J gene: TRBJ2-1; clone size: -; D gene: -; CDR3 DNA: TGCGCCAGCAGCCGGGGGACAGTCAATGAGCAGTTCTTC; CDR3 protein: CASSRGTVNEQFF
V gene: TRBV6-5; J gene: TRBJ1-5; clone size: -; D gene: -; CDR3 DNA: TGTGCCAGCAGTTACTCTTCCTCAGACGGCCAGCCCCAGCATTTT; CDR3 protein: CASSYSSSDGQPQHF
V gene: TRBV5-6; J gene: TRBJ2-7; clone size: -; D gene: TRBD1; CDR3 DNA: TGTGCCAGCAGCCGCACGGGACAGGGGTCCTACGAGCAGTACTTC; CDR3 protein: CASSRTGQGSYEQYF
V gene: TRBV28; J gene: TRBJ2-3; clone size: once; D gene: TRBD2; CDR3 DNA: TGTGCCAGCAGTTTATGGGCAGTGGGGAGGGGAGATACGCAGTATTTT; CDR3 protein: CASSLWAVGRGDTQYF
V gene: TRBV30; J gene: TRBJ1-6; clone size: -; D gene: TRBD1; CDR3 DNA: TGTGCCTGCCGCGGGGACAGGAGCTCCTATAATTCACCCCTCCACTTT; CDR3 protein: CACRGDRSSYNSPLHF
V gene: TRBV18; J gene: TRBJ1-3; clone size: -; D gene: -; CDR3 DNA: TGTGCCAGCTCACCCGCCGGGGCGAGCTCTGGAAACACCATATATTTT; CDR3 protein: CASSPAGASSGNTIYF
V gene: TRBV5-1; J gene: TRBJ2-1; clone size: -; D gene: -; CDR3 DNA: TGCGCCAGCAGCTTCCTAGCGAGGTTCTACAATGAGCAGTTCTTC; CDR3 protein: CASSFLARFYNEQFF
V gene: TRBV6-4; J gene: TRBJ2-1; clone size: -; D gene: TRBD2; CDR3 DNA: TGTGCCAGCAGTGTGAGGGAGGGCTCCTACAATGAGCAGTTCTTC; CDR3 protein: CASSVREGSYNEQFF
V gene: TRBV5-8; J gene: TRBJ2-1; clone size: -; D gene: TRBD2; CDR3 DNA: TGTGCCAGCAGCTTGAGGACTAGTCGGGGTGAGCAGTTCTTC; CDR3 protein: CASSLRTSRGEQFF
V gene: TRBV5-1; J gene: TRBJ1-2; clone size: -; D gene: -; CDR3 DNA: TGCGCCAGCAGCTTGACAGGGAATGGCTACACCTTC; CDR3 protein: CASSLTGNGYTF
V gene: TRBV2; J gene: TRBJ1-5; clone size: -; D gene: -; CDR3 DNA: TGTGCCAGCAGTCCAGGATTCGTCCAGGGTCAGCCCCAGCATTTT; CDR3 protein: CASSPGFVQGQPQHF
V gene: TRBV14; J gene: TRBJ2-1; clone size: -; D gene: TRBD2; CDR3 DNA: TGTGCCAGCAGCCACGAAGACCGAGCGGGAGACAATGAGCAGTTCTTC; CDR3 protein: CASSHEDRAGDNEQFF
V gene: TRBV10-3; J gene: TRBJ1-2; clone size: once; D gene: -; CDR3 DNA: TGTGCCAGATTCGGCCACTATGGCTACACCTTC; CDR3 protein: CARFGHYGYTF
V gene: TRBV28; J gene: TRBJ1-5; clone size: -; D gene: -; CDR3 DNA: TGTGCCAGCAGTTTATTGGGTCAGCCCCAGCATTTT; CDR3 protein: CASSLLGQPQHF
V gene: TRBV5-6; J gene: TRBJ2-6; clone size: -; D gene: TRBD2; CDR3 DNA: TGTGCCAGCAGCGTACGACTAGCTGGGGTCTCTGGGGCCAACGTCCTGACTTTC; CDR3 protein: CASSVRLAGVSGANVLTF
V gene: TRBV4-2; J gene: TRBJ2-2; clone size: -; D gene: TRBD2; CDR3 DNA: TGTGCCAGCAGCCAAGGGGGACTAGCGGGAGAGGTCGGGGAGCTGTTTTTT; CDR3 protein: CASSQGGLAGEVGELFF
V gene: TRBV6-1; J gene: TRBJ1-1; clone size: -; D gene: -; CDR3 DNA: TGTGCCAGCAGGCCCAGGGGTCGGGAACATTCTGAAGCTTTCTTT; CDR3 protein: CASRPRGREHSEAFF
V gene: TRBV12-5; J gene: TRBJ2-3; clone size: once; D gene: TRBD1; CDR3 DNA: TGTGCTAGTGGCCTCGACAGGGTTACAGATACGCAGTATTTT; CDR3 protein: CASGLDRVTDTQYF
V gene: TRBV19; J gene: TRBJ2-1; clone size: -; D gene: TRBD2; CDR3 DNA: TGTGCCAGTAGGTCACTAGCGGGGGGCCACAATGAGCAGTTCTTC; CDR3 protein: CASRSLAGGHNEQFF
V gene: TRBV30; J gene: TRBJ2-1; clone size: -; D gene: -; CDR3 DNA: TGTGCCTGGAGTCGTAGGGTCTCTGGAGAGCAGTTCTTC; CDR3 protein: CAWSRRVSGEQFF
V gene: TRBV7-9; J gene: TRBJ2-1; clone size: -; D gene: TRBD2; CDR3 DNA: TGTGCCAGCAGCTTCCCCCTAGCGGGGAAGAGCTCCTACAATGAGCAGTTCTTC; CDR3 protein: CASSFPLAGKSSYNEQFF